Below are 15 T cell receptor beta chains sequenced from a single sample in a study of read filtering for tumor transcriptome and immune sequencing. Molecular barcoded adaptors covering alpha/delta and beta/gamma chains were used on approximately 400 ng RNA. MiXCR was run by TCRdb on the reads, yielding one entry per CDR3 protein. The table lists tens of thousands of distinct CDR3 sequences, around 19% of them singletons. Sequences were obtained from a population of CD138-negative cells sorted from bone marrow. The source of these receptors is a donor aged 40 or older with multiple myeloma.

This clonotype has only a few counts. The chain couples TRBV5-1 to TRBJ2-5; 8 bases are a match to TRBD2. Germline CDR1 and CDR2: SGHRS and YFSETQ. The length of the CDR3 is 15 residues. V shed 6 bases and J 7 bases; nucleotides not matched to a gene: 14. This chain's CDR3 is CASTLSLADLGTQYF. CDR3 nucleotide sequence: TGCGCCAGCACCTTATCACTAGCGGACCTCGGGACCCAGTACTTC.

There are many counts of this clonotype. The CDR3, as DNA: TGTGCCAGCAGTTTTGGCGCAGGTTACGAGCAGTACTTC. The encoded protein is CASSFGAGYEQYF. The genes are TRBV28 and TRBJ2-7; no reliable D call. This CDR3 contains 13 residues. V was trimmed by 3 bases and J by 4 bases, leaving 10 bases between them. Germline CDR1 and CDR2: MDHEN and SYDVKM.

This clonotype was counted at least ten times. V and J are TRBV19 and TRBJ2-3, with 14 bases aligning to TRBD2. This CDR3 is 17 amino acids long. The germline V gene encodes CDR1 LNHDA and CDR2 SQIVND (reference sequence). After removal of 5 bases from V and 3 bases from J, the junction contained 7 bases not matched to a gene. DNA of the CDR3: TGTGCCAGTAGTGTCGGGACTAGCGGGAGAACAACAGATACGCAGTATTTT. It translates to CASSVGTSGRTTDTQYF.

The chain recombines TRBV12-3 or TRBV12-4 with TRBJ2-7; D may match TRBD1 or TRBD2 (5 bases each). The CDR3 loop spans 13 amino acids. Deletions cut 6 bases from V and 6 bases from J, with 15 bases between. Here the CDR3 DNA reads TGTGCCAGCAGCGTGATGGGACGAGGCGAGCAGTACTTC. Its protein product is CASSVMGRGEQYF.

To note about this clonotype: A far larger clone differs by one base, so this is likely a read error. J is TRBJ1-1 and V is TRBV6-5, with D hard to call. Germline assignment: CDR1 MNHEY and CDR2 SVGAGI. The CDR3 totals 13 residues. Trimming left V 7 bases short and J 4 bases short, with 13 bases between. The CDR3 region has the DNA TGTGCCAGCATCGGGCCAAAGAGCACTGAAGCTTTCTTT. Protein product: CASIGPKSTEAFF.

The chain carries TRBV5-4 and TRBJ2-1; 12 nucleotides agree with TRBD2. After removal of 0 bases from V and 0 bases from J, the junction contained 7 bases not matched to a gene. This CDR3 region has 19 residues. From germline, CDR1 is SGHNT and CDR2 YYREEE (reference sequence). DNA for the CDR3: TGTGCCAGCAGCTTGGGAGGACTAGCGGGGTTGAGCTCCTACAATGAGCAGTTCTTC. Its protein product is CASSLGGLAGLSSYNEQFF.

On this clonotype itself: This clone may be a read error of a much larger clone one base away. CDR3 DNA: TGTGCCGGCAGGAACGGGCAGTCGAACAATGAGCAGTTCTTC. It codes for CAGRNGQSNNEQFF. This chain connects TRBV12-3 or TRBV12-4 to TRBJ2-1; no clear D gene. This CDR3 is 14 amino acids long.

This clonotype came up many times. V usage is TRBV7-9 and J usage is TRBJ2-7, with D possibly called TRBD1 or TRBD2 (7 bases each). CDR3 length: 16 residues. Deletions cut 4 bases from V and 2 bases from J, with 18 bases between. Germline CDR1 and CDR2: SEHNR and FQNEAQ (reference sequence). CDR3 sequence reads: CASSSGGGAGPYEQYF. The CDR3 nucleotides read TGTGCCAGCAGCTCAGGGGGGGGAGCGGGTCCCTACGAGCAGTACTTC.

The J gene is TRBJ1-1, the V gene TRBV29-1; D is uncertain. This CDR3 has 13 amino acids. Germline-derived CDR1 and CDR2 are SQVTM and ANQGSEA. Trimming pared 2 bases from V and 2 bases from J, leaving 9 bases between. DNA of the CDR3: TGCAGCGTTGAATGGGGATTCAACACTGAAGCTTTCTTT. Translated: CSVEWGFNTEAFF.

Worth noting for this clonotype: A read error is the likely source, as a far larger clone sits one nucleotide away. This chain joins TRBV6-1 and TRBJ2-3, with 12 nucleotides matching TRBD2. The V segment lost 11 bases and the J segment 4 bases; nucleotides outside the gene matches: 7. Germline values: CDR1 MNHNS, CDR2 SASEGT. This CDR3 contains 14 residues. The CDR3 sequence: CAPLAGGPSDTQYF. CDR3 nucleotide sequence: TGTGCCCCTCTAGCGGGAGGGCCATCAGATACGCAGTATTTT.

This clonotype was picked up many times. V and J are TRBV6-6 and TRBJ1-4; unclear D gene. The CDR3 loop spans 13 amino acids. Germline V lookup: CDR1 MNHNY, CDR2 SVGAGI (reference sequence). V lost 3 bases, J lost 8 bases, and 10 bases lay in between. CDR3 bases: TGTGCCAGCAGTTATTCCCCACAGGAAAAACTGTTTTTT. Protein: CASSYSPQEKLFF.

This clonotype was found a few times. The CDR3 DNA reads TGCAGTGCTACCTCGGACAGTGTATCCCACGAGCAGTACTTC. Its translation: CSATSDSVSHEQYF. J is TRBJ2-7 and V is TRBV20-1, with D perhaps TRBD1 (6 bases). CDR1 and CDR2 (germline): DFQATT, SNEGSKA (reference sequence). V was trimmed by 4 bases and J by 5 bases, leaving 18 bases between them. The CDR3 runs 14 residues.

This clonotype was observed many times. The chain couples TRBV7-2 to TRBJ2-3; D not resolved. V lost 2 bases and J lost 3, with 9 bases in between. Germline V CDR1 and CDR2: SGHTA, FQGNSA. The CDR3 spans 14 residues. CDR3 amino acids: CASSLIAYTDTQYF. Written as DNA, the CDR3 is TGTGCCAGCAGCTTAATTGCATATACAGATACGCAGTATTTT.

Notes on this clonotype: A much larger clone differs from this one at a single base, so this may be a read error. This is likely a read error, given that the CDR3 carries no conserved phenylalanine or tryptophan at its end. This chain joins TRBV7-6 and TRBJ2-7; 8 nucleotides match TRBD2. The V and J ends lost 5 bases and 3 bases, in that order; junction bases with no gene match: 3. CDR1 and CDR2 (germline): SGHVS, FNYEAQ. The CDR3 length is 13 residues. CDR3 loop: CASSATSGYEQYL. Here the CDR3 DNA reads TGTGCCAGCAGCGCAACTAGCGGCTACGAGCAGTACCTC.

This clonotype was detected a few times. The chain uses TRBV4-1 and TRBJ2-7, with 13 bases fitting TRBD2. The CDR3 has 16 amino acids. CDR1 and CDR2 (germline): MGHRA, YSYEKL. V lost 1 base to trimming and J lost 4 bases; unmatched junction nucleotides: 4. The CDR3 DNA sequence: TGCGCCAGCAGCCAAGTCTGGACTAGCGGGAGTTACGAGCAGTACTTC. Translation: CASSQVWTSGSYEQYF.